The T cell receptor (beta chain) under discussion was sequenced for a study of blood T cell repertoires in COVID-19. Generated by immunoSEQ multiplex PCR, the TCRdb table keeps only in-frame clones and is missing some. The sample records about 120,000 clones, 81% being singletons. CDR1 is KGHDR, CDR2 SFDVKD, per germline. The CDR3 is 15 residues long. After removal of 3 bases from V and 5 bases from J, the junction contained 4 bases not matched to a gene. The sequenced sample was peripheral blood. The chain has TRBV24-1 and TRBJ2-1; 9 nucleotides align to TRBD2. The clonotype was recovered from a human donor in a cohort sampled during active COVID-19. The CDR3 loop is CATSDPGLANNEQFF. CDR3 coding DNA: TGTGCCACCAGTGATCCGGGACTAGCAAACAATGAGCAGTTCTTC.